These 16 T cell receptor beta chains share one sample of origin, sequenced in a study of blood T cell repertoires in COVID-19 (dated by TCRdb to 2018 to 2020). The library was built by means of the immunoSEQ multiplex PCR assay. TCRdb carries this immuneACCESS record with in-frame sequences only. Its versions omit some clonotypes, under half of them owing to an unresolved V gene in the studies checked, with the rest unexplained. The sample profile shows about 6,100 clones; under 95% of them were found once. The ten largest clones capture 40% to 60% of the sample. Sequencing input: peripheral blood. These TCRs come from a human donor in a cohort sampled during active COVID-19.

The chain recombines TRBV5-4 with TRBJ2-1; TRBD2 aligns across 12 bases. Looked up from germline, CDR1 is SGHNT and CDR2 is YYREEE (reference sequence). This CDR3 has 17 amino acids. J gave up 8 bases and V 4 bases, and 13 bases lay outside the gene matches. The CDR3: CASSPDPRTSGTDEQFF. DNA for the CDR3: TGTGCCAGCAGCCCGGACCCCAGGACTAGCGGGACCGATGAGCAGTTCTTC.

The rearrangement links TRBV10-3 to TRBJ1-1; unclear D gene. The germline V and J ends were trimmed by 0 bases and 1 base, with 18 bases remaining between them. This CDR3 region has 18 residues. Germline values: CDR1 ENHRY, CDR2 SYGVKD. CDR3 DNA sequence: TGTGCCATCAGTGAGTCGACTCGCGGGCAAGAGGGGAACACTGAAGCTTTCTTT. Translation: CAISESTRGQEGNTEAFF.

As to this clone: At one end the junction does not follow the germline gene, possibly because of a read error. The sample holds other DNA sequences that translate to the same CDR3. The rearrangement links TRBV9 to TRBJ1-2; D possibly corresponds to TRBD1 (6 bases). CDR1 and CDR2 (germline): SGDLS, YYNGEE. This CDR3 spans 13 amino acids. CDR3 in amino acids: CASSVEKGGGYTF. CDR3 coding DNA: TGTGCCAGCAGCGTAGAAAAAGGGGGTGGCTACACCTTT.

The gene calls are TRBV4-2 and TRBJ2-1, with D possibly TRBD2 on 6 matching bases. Trimming cost V 1 base and J 9 bases, with 10 bases left between them. The CDR3 has 13 amino acids. Germline CDR1 is LGHNA and CDR2 is YNFKEQ. The CDR3 region is CASSQVTSTEQFF. CDR3 DNA: TGTGCCAGCAGCCAAGTCACTAGCACTGAGCAGTTCTTC.

The rearrangement uses TRBV11-2 and TRBJ2-1; 7 bases match TRBD1. The V gene end was trimmed by 4 bases and the J gene end by 1 base; junction bases not matched to a gene: 10. This CDR3 contains 17 residues. Germline CDR1 reads SGHAT; CDR2 reads FQNNGV. The CDR3 DNA is TGTGCCAGCAGCTCCCCACCGGGACAGCCTTCCTACAATGAGCAGTTCTTC. Translating gives CASSSPPGQPSYNEQFF.

This clone was seen only a few times. V is TRBV18 and J is TRBJ1-2, with 12 bases matching TRBD1. CDR1 and CDR2 (germline): KGHSH, LQKENI. Trimming cost V 6 bases and J 7 bases; bases outside gene matches: 6. The CDR3 consists of 14 residues. CDR3 protein: CASSGDRGQSGYTF. The CDR3 DNA is TGTGCCAGCTCGGGGGACAGGGGGCAAAGTGGCTACACCTTC.

This chain uses TRBV7-9 with TRBJ2-7; 8 bases agree with TRBD1. The ends lost 4 bases at V and 2 bases at J; junction bases unmatched: 10. Germline loops: CDR1 SEHNR, CDR2 FQNEAQ (reference sequence). The CDR3 runs to 16 residues. The CDR3 DNA reads TGTGCCAGCAGCTCGCAGGCCGGGACAGGACCCTACGAGCAGTACTTC. As protein: CASSSQAGTGPYEQYF.

This chain's CDR3 is CAISDRTSGRAYETQYF. CDR3 in DNA: TGTGCCATCAGTGATCGGACTAGCGGGAGGGCCTATGAGACCCAGTACTTC. The chain joins TRBV10-3 to TRBJ2-5; 15 bases match TRBD2. Germline V gene sequence: CDR1 ENHRY, CDR2 SYGVKD. Germline trimming cut 3 bases from V and 5 bases from J; bases unmatched to any gene: 7. The CDR3 extends over 17 amino acids.

The chain recombines TRBV24-1 with TRBJ2-1; perhaps TRBD1 as D (6 bases). CDR3 length equals 15 residues. The V end was cut by 3 bases, the J end by 9 bases, with 17 bases between. The germline V gene has CDR1 KGHDR and CDR2 SFDVKD. DNA for the CDR3: TGTGCCACCAGTGATCCCCGGCGAGGGGGTTCTGAGCAGTTCTTC. This gives the protein CATSDPRRGGSEQFF.

The sample holds a few counts of this clone. The chain employs TRBV19 and TRBJ2-1; no reliable D call. The ends were cut back, 3 bases at V and 0 bases at J, with 15 bases in the middle. Germline loops: CDR1 LNHDA, CDR2 SQIVND (reference sequence). The CDR3 spans 17 residues. The CDR3 nucleotides read TGTGCCAGTAGTATTACTGCGACCGGGTCCTCCTACAATGAGCAGTTCTTC. This sequence encodes CASSITATGSSYNEQFF.

CDR3 in amino acids: CSVGRGDIQYF. CDR3 bases: TGCAGCGTCGGCAGGGGTGACATTCAGTACTTC. The chain couples TRBV29-1 to TRBJ2-4; maybe TRBD1 (6 bases). The V end lost 6 bases, the J end lost 8 bases, and 11 bases lay between the germline ends. This CDR3 is built from 11 residues. Germline CDR1 is SQVTM and CDR2 is ANQGSEA.

The chain is built from TRBV5-6 and TRBJ2-7, with D possibly TRBD1 on 6 matching bases. CDR3 length: 15 amino acids. The V gene's germline CDR1 is SGHDT and CDR2 YYEEEE. Trimming took 4 bases from V and 5 from J, leaving 19 bases between them. The CDR3 spells CASSQLTGPPNEQYF. The CDR3 DNA is TGTGCCAGCAGCCAACTGACAGGCCCACCTAACGAGCAGTACTTC.

The chain employs TRBV27 and TRBJ2-1; 10 bases agree with TRBD1. The length of the CDR3 is 15 residues. J was trimmed by 8 bases and V by 5 bases; bases with no gene match: 9. Germline lookup yields CDR1 MNHEY and CDR2 SMNVEV (reference sequence). CDR3 nucleotides: TGTGCCAGCAGTAAGGGACAGGGGTTGATCCATGAGCAGTTCTTC. Protein sequence: CASSKGQGLIHEQFF.

This chain links TRBV9 with TRBJ1-6, with D unresolved. CDR1 is SGDLS, CDR2 YYNGEE, per germline. Trimming took off 1 base at V and 7 bases at J, with 6 bases between the two ends. This CDR3 comprises 13 residues. CDR3 coding DNA: TGTGCCAGCAGCGTATCCAGAAATTCACCCCTCCACTTT. Protein product: CASSVSRNSPLHF.

The CDR3 protein is CATSDFHGGTDTQYF. The CDR3 nucleotides read TGTGCCACCAGTGATTTCCACGGGGGCACAGATACGCAGTATTTT. This sequence joins TRBV24-1 and TRBJ2-3, with D possibly TRBD2 on 5 matching bases. CDR3 length: 15 residues. With 1 base removed from V and 1 base from J, the gap between germline ends came to 8 bases. The germline CDR1 and CDR2 sequences are KGHDR and SFDVKD.

The chain carries TRBV7-9 and TRBJ2-1, with a weak D call TRBD2 (5 bases). Per the germline V gene, CDR1 is SEHNR and CDR2 is FQNEAQ (reference sequence). The CDR3 covers 16 residues. Deletions cut 0 bases from V and 0 bases from J, with 9 bases between. CDR3 nucleotides: TGTGCCAGCAGCTTAGCTAGCGCTAGCTCCTACAATGAGCAGTTCTTC. Translation gives CASSLASASSYNEQFF.